The rows below give T cell receptor beta chains drawn from one sample of a study of radiation and T cells in renal cell carcinoma. Data came from immunoSEQ multiplex PCR; TCRdb stores just in-frame clones and leaves some out. The sample shows some 81,000 clones, 80% to 90% of them seen only once. Sequenced material: blood, taken from a patient whose treatment included radiotherapy and nephrectomy. The source of these receptors is a woman between 65 and 79 years old with renal cell carcinoma. Each CDR3 is given with its conserved first and last residue. Fields, in order: J gene, clone size, V gene, D gene, CDR3 DNA, CDR3 protein. A D gene is named only where the DNA matches it firmly. Clone size is given for some rows only: seen once, a few or many times, or a class if the clone is expanded.

TRBJ2-3	.	TRBV7-8	.	TGTGCCAGCAGCCGGGGGGCCGGCACAGATACGCAGTATTTT	CASSRGAGTDTQYF
TRBJ1-5	.	TRBV28	.	TGTGCCAGCAGTTTCGGGTTGGGCAATCAGCCCCAGCATTTT	CASSFGLGNQPQHF
TRBJ1-2	once	TRBV7-2	.	TGTGCCAGCAGCTTAAGGGTTAGGCAGGGCTACGGCTACACCTTC	CASSLRVRQGYGYTF
TRBJ2-2	.	TRBV19	.	TGTGCCAGTAGTACGACCCTCCAACTTAACACCGGGGAGCTGTTTTTT	CASSTTLQLNTGELFF
TRBJ1-2	.	TRBV29-1	TRBD1	TGCAGCGTTGACCGGGACAGATTAAGTAACTATGGCTACACCTTC	CSVDRDRLSNYGYTF
TRBJ2-7	.	TRBV7-9	.	TGTGCCAGCAGCTCATCCGGGTTTGGGGGTTACGAGCAGTACTTC	CASSSSGFGGYEQYF
TRBJ1-1	.	TRBV4-3	.	TGCGCCAGCAGCCAAGGGACCCCAAACACTGAAGCTTTCTTT	CASSQGTPNTEAFF
TRBJ1-2	.	TRBV27	.	TGTGCCAGCAGTTTCCCCGGGCAAGGTGGCTACACCTTC	CASSFPGQGGYTF
TRBJ1-2	once	TRBV9	.	TGTGCCAGCAGCGTAGTTGATGATGGGGTACCCGAGTATGGCTACACCTTC	CASSVVDDGVPEYGYTF
TRBJ1-1	.	TRBV7-3	.	TGTGCCAGCAGCCCCCAGGGACCGGGCACTGAAGCTTTCTTT	CASSPQGPGTEAFF
TRBJ1-1	.	TRBV4-3	TRBD1	TGCGCCAGCAGCGACAGGGGGCTCGGAACTGAAGCTTTCTTT	CASSDRGLGTEAFF
TRBJ2-5	.	TRBV19	TRBD2	TGTGCCAGTTCAAGCGCGGGGGGGACTCAAGAGACCCAGTACTTC	CASSSAGGTQETQYF
TRBJ2-7	.	TRBV5-5	.	TGTGCCAGCAGACAGATAGGAGGGGGCGACGAGCAGTACTTC	CASRQIGGGDEQYF
TRBJ2-7	.	TRBV9	.	TGTGCCAGCACCCAGGGGGGGGACCCCACCTACGAGCAGTACTTC	CASTQGGDPTYEQYF
TRBJ2-1	.	TRBV9	.	TGTGCCAGCAGCGGGACTGGCAATGAGCAGTTCTTC	CASSGTGNEQFF
TRBJ2-7	.	TRBV11-1	.	TGTGCCAGCAGCTTATTCGGCCGCTCCTACGAGCAGTACTTC	CASSLFGRSYEQYF
TRBJ1-1	.	TRBV5-4	TRBD1	TGTGCCAGCAGCCCTCCGTCGAGGGGGCCGAACACTGAAGCTTTCTTT	CASSPPSRGPNTEAFF
TRBJ1-5	.	TRBV15	.	TGTGCCACCAGCAGAGACCGGGACACACATCAGCCCCAGCATTTT	CATSRDRDTHQPQHF
TRBJ2-1	.	TRBV29-1	TRBD2	TGCAGCGTTGTGTTGGCTAGCGGGGGGGCCGGGCGCTATGAGCAGTTCTTC	CSVVLASGGAGRYEQFF
TRBJ1-2	.	TRBV6-6	.	TGTGCCAGCACTAGGGAGGGACGGAATGGCTACACCTTC	CASTREGRNGYTF
TRBJ2-1	.	TRBV5-6	TRBD2	TGTGCCAGCAGCTTGGGTACAGCGGGGGGATACAATGAGCAGTTCTTC	CASSLGTAGGYNEQFF